This T cell receptor (beta chain) was documented in a study of T-cell memory formation after mild COVID-19. Study summary: Among the donors, TCR clusters were largely specific to each donor. Points from the study as a whole: There was no confirmation that second-wave clones peaking on day 37 were SARS-CoV-2 specific.

This CDR3 is built from 13 residues. The V gene's germline CDR1 is SGHRS and CDR2 YFSETQ. The V and J ends lost 4 bases and 1 base respectively, with 9 bases between them. TCRdb used MiXCR to reprocess the 5' RACE reads, holding one entry per CDR3 protein. The repertoire holds approximately 89,000 distinct CDR3 sequences, nearly 25% seen once, with approximately 45% in the top ten. A word on this clonotype: The antigen remains undetermined.

The sequencing input was PBMCs or a T cell subset sorted from them (not recorded which). The TCR originated in a man between 18 and 35 years old who had mild COVID-19 (a few samples of this study predate the infection). Cell type and time point are not known. The gene calls are TRBV5-1 and TRBJ2-7; D possibly matches TRBD1 or TRBD2 (5 bases each). CDR3 sequence reads: CASSIGGSYEQYF. CDR3 DNA: TGCGCCAGCAGCATTGGGGGATCCTACGAGCAGTACTTC.